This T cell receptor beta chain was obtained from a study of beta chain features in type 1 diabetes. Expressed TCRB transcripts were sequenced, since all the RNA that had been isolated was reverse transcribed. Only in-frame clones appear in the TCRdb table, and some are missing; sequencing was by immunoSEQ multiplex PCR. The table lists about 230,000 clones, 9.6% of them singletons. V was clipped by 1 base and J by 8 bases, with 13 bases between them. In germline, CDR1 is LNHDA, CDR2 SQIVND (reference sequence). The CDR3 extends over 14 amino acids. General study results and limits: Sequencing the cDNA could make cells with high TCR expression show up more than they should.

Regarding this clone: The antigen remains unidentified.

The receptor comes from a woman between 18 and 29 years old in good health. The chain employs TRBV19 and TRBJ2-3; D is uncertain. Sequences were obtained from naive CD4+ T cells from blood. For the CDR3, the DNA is TGTGCCAGTAGTATAGTTGGTGTAGGAGCTACGCAGTATTTT. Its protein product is CASSIVGVGATQYF.